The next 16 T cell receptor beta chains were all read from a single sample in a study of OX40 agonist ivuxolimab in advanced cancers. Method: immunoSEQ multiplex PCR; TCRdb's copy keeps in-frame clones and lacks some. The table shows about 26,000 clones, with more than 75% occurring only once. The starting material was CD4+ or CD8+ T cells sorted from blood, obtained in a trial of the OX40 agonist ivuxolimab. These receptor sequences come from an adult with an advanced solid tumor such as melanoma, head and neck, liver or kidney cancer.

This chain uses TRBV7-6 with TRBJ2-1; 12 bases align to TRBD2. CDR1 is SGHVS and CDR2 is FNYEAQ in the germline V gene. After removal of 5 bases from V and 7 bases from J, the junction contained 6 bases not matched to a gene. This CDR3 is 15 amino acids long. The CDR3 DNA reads TGTGCCAGCAGCCAGAACGGACTAGCGGGAAATGAGCAGTTCTTC. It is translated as CASSQNGLAGNEQFF.

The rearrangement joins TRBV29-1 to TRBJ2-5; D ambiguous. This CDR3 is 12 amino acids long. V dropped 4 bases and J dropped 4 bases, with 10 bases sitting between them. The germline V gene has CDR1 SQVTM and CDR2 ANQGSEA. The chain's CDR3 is CSVALGLETQYF. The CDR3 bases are TGCAGCGTTGCCCTGGGTCTAGAGACCCAGTACTTC.

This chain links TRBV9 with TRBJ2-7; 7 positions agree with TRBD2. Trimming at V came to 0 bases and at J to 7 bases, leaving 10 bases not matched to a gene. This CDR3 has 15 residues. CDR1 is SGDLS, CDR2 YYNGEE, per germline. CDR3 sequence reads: CASSVDLAEFGEQYF. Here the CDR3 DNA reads TGTGCCAGCAGCGTAGATCTAGCGGAGTTTGGTGAGCAGTACTTC.

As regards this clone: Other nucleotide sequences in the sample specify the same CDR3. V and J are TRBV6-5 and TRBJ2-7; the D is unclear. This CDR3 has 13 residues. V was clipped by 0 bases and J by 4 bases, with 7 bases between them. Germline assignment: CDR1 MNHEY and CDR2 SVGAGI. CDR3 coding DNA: TGTGCCAGCAGTTACTCGACGGGTTACGAGCAGTACTTC. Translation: CASSYSTGYEQYF.

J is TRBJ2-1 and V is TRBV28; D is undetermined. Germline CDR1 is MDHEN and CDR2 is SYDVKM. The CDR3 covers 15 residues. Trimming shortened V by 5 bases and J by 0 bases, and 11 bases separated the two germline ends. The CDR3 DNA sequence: TGTGCCAGCAGTCCCGACCCGAGCTCCTACAATGAGCAGTTCTTC. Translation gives CASSPDPSSYNEQFF.

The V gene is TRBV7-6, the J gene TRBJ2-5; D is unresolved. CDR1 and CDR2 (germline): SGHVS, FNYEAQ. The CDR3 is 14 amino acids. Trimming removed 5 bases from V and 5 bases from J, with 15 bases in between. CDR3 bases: TGTGCCAGCAGCCCCACATCTCCTCCCGAGACCCAGTACTTC. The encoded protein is CASSPTSPPETQYF.

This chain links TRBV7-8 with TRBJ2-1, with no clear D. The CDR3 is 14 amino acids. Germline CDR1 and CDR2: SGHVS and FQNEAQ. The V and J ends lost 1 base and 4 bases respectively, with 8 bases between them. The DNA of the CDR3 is TGTGCCAGCAGCTTAGGGTATGGATACAATGAGCAGTTCTTC. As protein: CASSLGYGYNEQFF.

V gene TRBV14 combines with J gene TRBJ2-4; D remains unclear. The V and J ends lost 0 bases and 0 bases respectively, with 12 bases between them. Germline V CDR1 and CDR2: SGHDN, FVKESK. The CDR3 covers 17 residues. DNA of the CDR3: TGTGCCAGCAGCCAAGATCGCAGCCGACTAGCCAAAAACATTCAGTACTTC. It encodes CASSQDRSRLAKNIQYF.

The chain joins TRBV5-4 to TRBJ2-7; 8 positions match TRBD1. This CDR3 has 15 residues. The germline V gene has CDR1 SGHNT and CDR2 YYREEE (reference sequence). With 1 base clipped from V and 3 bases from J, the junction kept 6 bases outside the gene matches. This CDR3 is CASSLRQGIGYEQYF. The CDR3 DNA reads TGTGCCAGCAGCTTGAGACAGGGGATAGGCTACGAGCAGTACTTC.

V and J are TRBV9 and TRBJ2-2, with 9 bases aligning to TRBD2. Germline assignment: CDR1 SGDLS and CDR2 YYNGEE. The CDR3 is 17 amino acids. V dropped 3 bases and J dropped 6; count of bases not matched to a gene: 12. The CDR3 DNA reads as TGTGCCAGCAGCGACCAACTAGCGGGCCTGGATTCCGGGGAGCTGTTTTTT. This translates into CASSDQLAGLDSGELFF.

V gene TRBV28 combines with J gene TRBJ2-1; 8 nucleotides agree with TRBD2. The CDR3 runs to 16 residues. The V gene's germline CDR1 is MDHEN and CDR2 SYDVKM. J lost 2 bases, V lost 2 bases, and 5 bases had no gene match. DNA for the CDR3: TGTGCCAGCAGTTTAGAGGGCGGGGGGACCTACAATGAGCAGTTCTTC. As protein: CASSLEGGGTYNEQFF.

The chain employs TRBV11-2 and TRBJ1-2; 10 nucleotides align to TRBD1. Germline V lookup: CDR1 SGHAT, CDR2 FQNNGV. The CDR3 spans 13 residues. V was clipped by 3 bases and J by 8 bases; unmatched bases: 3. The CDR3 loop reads CASSFGTGEGYTF. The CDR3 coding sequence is TGTGCCAGCAGCTTCGGGACAGGGGAGGGCTACACCTTC.

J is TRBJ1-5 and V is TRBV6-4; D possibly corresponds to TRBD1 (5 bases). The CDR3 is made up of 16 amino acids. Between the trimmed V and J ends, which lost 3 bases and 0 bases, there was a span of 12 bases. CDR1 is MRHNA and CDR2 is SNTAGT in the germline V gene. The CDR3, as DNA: TGTGCCAGCAGTGAATATGGGGGGGGTAGCAATCAGCCCCAGCATTTT. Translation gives CASSEYGGGSNQPQHF.

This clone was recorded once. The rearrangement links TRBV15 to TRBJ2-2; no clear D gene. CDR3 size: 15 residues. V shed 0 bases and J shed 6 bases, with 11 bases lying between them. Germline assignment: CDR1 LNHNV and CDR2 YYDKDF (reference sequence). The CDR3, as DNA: TGTGCCACCAGCAGAGATTCCTCTCGCCCCGGGGAGCTGTTTTTT. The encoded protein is CATSRDSSRPGELFF.

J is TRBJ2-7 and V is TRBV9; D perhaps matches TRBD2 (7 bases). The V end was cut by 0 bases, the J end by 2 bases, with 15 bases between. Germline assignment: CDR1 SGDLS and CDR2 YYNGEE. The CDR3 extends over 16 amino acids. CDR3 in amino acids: CASSVGGEGVTYEQYF. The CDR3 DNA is TGTGCCAGCAGCGTAGGAGGGGAGGGGGTAACCTACGAGCAGTACTTC.

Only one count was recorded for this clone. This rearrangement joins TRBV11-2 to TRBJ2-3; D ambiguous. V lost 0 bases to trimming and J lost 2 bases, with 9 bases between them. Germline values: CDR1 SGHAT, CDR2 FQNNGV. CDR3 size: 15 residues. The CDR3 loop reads CASSLDYYNTDTQYF. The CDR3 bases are TGTGCCAGCAGCTTAGACTATTATAACACAGATACGCAGTATTTT.